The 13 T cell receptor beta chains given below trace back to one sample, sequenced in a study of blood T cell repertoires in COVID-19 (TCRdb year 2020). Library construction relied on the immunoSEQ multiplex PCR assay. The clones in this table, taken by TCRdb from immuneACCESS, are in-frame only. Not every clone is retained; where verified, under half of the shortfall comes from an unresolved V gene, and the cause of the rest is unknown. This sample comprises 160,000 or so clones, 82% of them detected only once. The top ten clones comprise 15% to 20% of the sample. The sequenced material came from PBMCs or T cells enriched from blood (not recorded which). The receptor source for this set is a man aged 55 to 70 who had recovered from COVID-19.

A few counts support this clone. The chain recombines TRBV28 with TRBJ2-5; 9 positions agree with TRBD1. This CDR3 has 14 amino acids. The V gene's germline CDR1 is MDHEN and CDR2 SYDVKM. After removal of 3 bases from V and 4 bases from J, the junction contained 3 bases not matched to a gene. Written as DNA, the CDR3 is TGTGCCAGCAGTTTCACAGGGGGCCGAGAGACCCAGTACTTC. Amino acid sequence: CASSFTGGRETQYF.

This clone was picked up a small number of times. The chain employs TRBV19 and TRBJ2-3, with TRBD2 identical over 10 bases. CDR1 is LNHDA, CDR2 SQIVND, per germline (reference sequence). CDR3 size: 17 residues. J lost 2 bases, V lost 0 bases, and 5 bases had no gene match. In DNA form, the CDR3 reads TGTGCCAGTAGTATAGATGAAGCGGGAGGGTACACAGATACGCAGTATTTT. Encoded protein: CASSIDEAGGYTDTQYF.

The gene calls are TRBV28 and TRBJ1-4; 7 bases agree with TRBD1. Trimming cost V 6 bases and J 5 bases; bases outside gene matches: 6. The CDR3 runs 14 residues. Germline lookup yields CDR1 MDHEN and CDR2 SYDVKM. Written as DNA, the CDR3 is TGTGCCAGCAGAAAGGGGGCCCGAAATGAAAAACTGTTTTTT. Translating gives CASRKGARNEKLFF.

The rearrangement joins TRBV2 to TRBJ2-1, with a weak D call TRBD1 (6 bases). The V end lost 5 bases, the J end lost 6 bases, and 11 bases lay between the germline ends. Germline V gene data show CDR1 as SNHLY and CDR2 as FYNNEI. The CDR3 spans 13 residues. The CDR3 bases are TGTGCCAGCAGTCCAGGGGTAGTCAATGAGCAGTTCTTC. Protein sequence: CASSPGVVNEQFF. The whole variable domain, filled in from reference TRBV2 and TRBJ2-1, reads EPEVTQTPSHQVTQMGQEVILRCVPISNHLYFYWYRQILGQKVEFLVSFYNNEISEKSEIFDDQFSVERPDGSNFTLKIRSTKLEDSAMYFCASSPGVVNEQFFGPGTRLTVL.

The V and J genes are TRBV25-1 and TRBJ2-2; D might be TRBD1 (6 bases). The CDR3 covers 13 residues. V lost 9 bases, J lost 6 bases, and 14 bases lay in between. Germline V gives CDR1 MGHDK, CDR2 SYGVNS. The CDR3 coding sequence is TGTGCCAGTTCAGGGGACCCACCCGGGGAGCTGTTTTTT. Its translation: CASSGDPPGELFF.

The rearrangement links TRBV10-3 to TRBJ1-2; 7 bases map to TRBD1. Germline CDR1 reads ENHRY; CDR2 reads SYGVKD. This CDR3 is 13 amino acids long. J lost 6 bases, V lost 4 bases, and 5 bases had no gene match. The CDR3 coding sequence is TGTGCCATCAGTGGCGACAGGGACCATGGCTACACCTTC. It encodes CAISGDRDHGYTF.

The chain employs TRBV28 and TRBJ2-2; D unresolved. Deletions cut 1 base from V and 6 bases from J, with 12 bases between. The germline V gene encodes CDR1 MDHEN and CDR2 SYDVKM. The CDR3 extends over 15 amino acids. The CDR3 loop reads CASSLSDYNAGELFF. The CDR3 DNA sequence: TGTGCCAGCAGTTTATCAGATTATAACGCCGGGGAGCTGTTTTTT.

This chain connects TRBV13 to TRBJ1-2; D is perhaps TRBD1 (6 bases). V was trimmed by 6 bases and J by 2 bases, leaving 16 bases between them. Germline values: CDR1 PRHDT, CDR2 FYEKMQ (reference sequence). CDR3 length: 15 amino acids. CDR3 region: CASSPGTGFNYGYTF. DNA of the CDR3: TGTGCCAGCAGTCCCGGTACAGGGTTCAACTATGGCTACACCTTC.

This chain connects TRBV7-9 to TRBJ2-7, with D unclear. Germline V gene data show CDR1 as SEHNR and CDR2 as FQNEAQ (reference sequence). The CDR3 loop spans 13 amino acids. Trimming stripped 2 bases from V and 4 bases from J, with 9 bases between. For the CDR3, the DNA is TGTGCCAGCAGCTTAACTGGTCTTTACGAGCAGTACTTC. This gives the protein CASSLTGLYEQYF.

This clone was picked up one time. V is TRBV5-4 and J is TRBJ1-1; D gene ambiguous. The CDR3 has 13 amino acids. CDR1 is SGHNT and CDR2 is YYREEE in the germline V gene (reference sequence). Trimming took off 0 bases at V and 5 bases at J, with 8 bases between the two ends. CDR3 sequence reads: CASSLEEWTEAFF. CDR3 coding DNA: TGTGCCAGCAGCTTGGAAGAGTGGACTGAAGCTTTCTTT.

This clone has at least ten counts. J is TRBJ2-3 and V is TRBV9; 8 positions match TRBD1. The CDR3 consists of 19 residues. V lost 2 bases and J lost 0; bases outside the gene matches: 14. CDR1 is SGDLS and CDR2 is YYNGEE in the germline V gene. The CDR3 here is CASSVPFLGTGLSTDTQYF. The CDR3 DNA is TGTGCCAGCAGCGTCCCCTTCCTTGGGACAGGCCTTAGCACAGATACGCAGTATTTT.

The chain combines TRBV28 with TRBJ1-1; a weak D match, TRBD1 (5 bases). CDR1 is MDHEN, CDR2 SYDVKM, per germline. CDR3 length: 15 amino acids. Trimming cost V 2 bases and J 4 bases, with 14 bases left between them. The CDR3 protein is CASSLNGGIGTEAFF. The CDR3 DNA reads TGTGCCAGCAGTTTAAACGGGGGGATTGGCACTGAAGCTTTCTTT.

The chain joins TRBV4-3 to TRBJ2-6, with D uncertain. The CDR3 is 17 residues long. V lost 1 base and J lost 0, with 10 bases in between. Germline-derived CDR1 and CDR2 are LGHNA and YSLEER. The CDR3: CASSQGLVFSGANVLTF. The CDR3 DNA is TGCGCCAGCAGCCAAGGACTCGTTTTCTCTGGGGCCAACGTCCTGACTTTC.